These 5 T cell receptor beta chains share one sample of origin, sequenced in a study of naive and memory T cell subsets. Regarding the study as a whole: Possibly reflecting memory cells re-expressing CD45RA, a few larger clonotypes occurred in naive repertoires, especially CD8.

No antigen is known for these receptors. Two oligonucleotides, mixed equimolar, formed the beta constant-region primer covering TRBC1 and TRBC2. Ligated cDNA was amplified by four rounds of PCR with nested alpha and beta constant-region primers and SP2. TCRdb itself ran the UMI-ligation and nested PCR reads through MiXCR, one entry per CDR3 protein. This sample has roughly 140,000 distinct CDR3 sequences, with approximately 20% found just once. Sequencing was done on a sample of naive CD8+ T cells from blood. The receptors stem from a human donor in good health.

This clonotype was seen a handful of times. The gene calls are TRBV2 and TRBJ2-1; D gene unclear. V was clipped by 8 bases and J by 2 bases, with 7 bases between them. Germline CDR1 reads SNHLY; CDR2 reads FYNNEI. CDR3 length: 12 amino acids. In DNA form, the CDR3 reads TGTGCCAGCCCCGGCCCCTACAATGAGCAGTTCTTC. Its translation is CASPGPYNEQFF.

A few counts support this clonotype. CDR3 residues: CASSYLLAEQFF. The CDR3 nucleotides read TGTGCCAGCAGTTACCTACTAGCGGAGCAGTTCTTC. The V and J genes are TRBV6-2 or TRBV6-3 and TRBJ2-1; 7 bases map to TRBD2. Trimming removed 2 bases from V and 10 bases from J; junction bases left unmatched: 2. CDR1 and CDR2 from the germline V gene are MNHEY and SVGEGT. The CDR3 spans 12 residues.

The rearrangement joins TRBV28 to TRBJ2-1, with 9 bases matching TRBD2. The V and J ends lost 4 bases and 2 bases, in that order; junction bases with no gene match: 3. The V gene's germline CDR1 is MDHEN and CDR2 SYDVKM. CDR3 size: 15 residues. The CDR3 DNA reads TGTGCCAGCAGTTATAGCGGGAGCCCCTACAATGAGCAGTTCTTC. It yields the protein CASSYSGSPYNEQFF. The full variable domain, rest sourced from reference TRBV28 and TRBJ2-1, is DVKVTQSSRYLVKRTGEKVFLECVQDMDHENMFWYRQDPGLGLRLIYFSYDVKMKEKGDIPEGYSVSREKKERFSLILESASTNQTSMYLCASSYSGSPYNEQFFGPGTRLTVL.

The V call is TRBV12-5, the J call TRBJ2-7, with unresolved D. With 3 bases removed from V and 6 bases from J, the gap between germline ends came to 6 bases. Germline V CDR1 and CDR2: LGHNT, FRNRAP. This CDR3 contains 11 residues. The CDR3 reads CASGFGGEQYF. DNA of the CDR3: TGTGCTAGTGGTTTCGGTGGCGAGCAGTACTTC.

This clonotype was seen at least ten times. This rearrangement joins TRBV11-2 to TRBJ1-2; a weak D match, TRBD1 (6 bases). Looked up from germline, CDR1 is SGHAT and CDR2 is FQNNGV. The V and J ends lost 3 bases and 2 bases respectively, with 7 bases between them. This CDR3 is built from 13 residues. Here the CDR3 reads CASSFGQNYGYTF. The DNA of the CDR3 is TGTGCCAGCAGCTTTGGACAGAACTATGGCTACACCTTC.